This is a list of T cell receptor beta chains from one sample in a study of identical twins. TCRdb passed the 5' RACE reads through MiXCR, listing each CDR3 protein once. The sample holds under 250,000 distinct CDR3 sequences, roughly a tenth seen once. The sample was memory (CD45RO+) T cells sorted from blood. The receptors stem from a woman under 30 in good health. Each CDR3 is given with its conserved first and last residue. Each record gives: J gene, V gene, CDR3 protein.

TRBJ2-5 TRBV5-1 CATALGWQETQYF
TRBJ1-2 TRBV20-1 CSALLGQDWNYGYTF
TRBJ1-3 TRBV10-3 CAMGTRSGNTIYF
TRBJ1-1 TRBV5-1 CASSFGHTNTEAFF
TRBJ2-1 TRBV5-1 CASSYQVSSYNEQFF
TRBJ2-5 TRBV15 CATSRVGAGVGETQYF
TRBJ2-7 TRBV7-2 CASSFGLLAYEQYF
TRBJ2-7 TRBV5-5 CASSIGTPEQYF
TRBJ2-3 TRBV12-3/TRBV12-4 CASSPGAGTDTQYF
TRBJ2-3 TRBV11-2 CASSPRALTNTQYF
TRBJ2-5 TRBV20-1 CSARPPHGYQETQYF
TRBJ2-5 TRBV4-3 CASSQATSGGQETQYF
TRBJ1-3 TRBV7-8 CASSLARGAHTSGNTIYF
TRBJ2-7 TRBV20-1 CSATSPAGTGTYEQYF
TRBJ1-1 TRBV6-1 CASFDWGRMNTEAFF
TRBJ2-1 TRBV7-7 CASSPTTGVSYNEQFF
TRBJ2-3 TRBV11-2 CASSLQPGGGTFGGLTDTQYF
TRBJ1-1 TRBV5-1 CASSTSGDTEAFF
TRBJ2-3 TRBV5-1 CASSLAQGGTDTQYF
TRBJ2-1 TRBV4-2 CASSHTSGGSSYNEQFF
TRBJ1-4 TRBV18 CASSPVRVANEKLFF
TRBJ2-4 TRBV3-1 CASSQSPSLIIQYF
TRBJ2-1 TRBV29-1 CSVGGLIHEQFF
TRBJ2-3 TRBV11-3 CASSSNSGNTDTQYF
TRBJ1-6 TRBV20-1 CSASGVNSPLHF
TRBJ2-5 TRBV6-5 CASSYPRQGGETQYF
TRBJ2-2 TRBV5-1 CATSRGGNTGELFF